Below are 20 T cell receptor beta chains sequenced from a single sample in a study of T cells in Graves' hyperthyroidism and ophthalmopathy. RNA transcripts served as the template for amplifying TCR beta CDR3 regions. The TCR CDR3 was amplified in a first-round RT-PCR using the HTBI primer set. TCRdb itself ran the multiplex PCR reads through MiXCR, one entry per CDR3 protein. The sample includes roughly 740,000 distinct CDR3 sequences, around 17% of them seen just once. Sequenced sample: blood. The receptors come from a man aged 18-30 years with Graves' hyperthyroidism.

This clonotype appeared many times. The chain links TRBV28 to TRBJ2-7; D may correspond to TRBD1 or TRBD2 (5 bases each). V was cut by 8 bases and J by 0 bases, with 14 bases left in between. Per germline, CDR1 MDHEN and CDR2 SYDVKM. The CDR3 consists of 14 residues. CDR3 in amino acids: CASGDAGTSYEQYF. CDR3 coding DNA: TGTGCCAGCGGGGACGCAGGGACCTCCTACGAGCAGTACTTC.

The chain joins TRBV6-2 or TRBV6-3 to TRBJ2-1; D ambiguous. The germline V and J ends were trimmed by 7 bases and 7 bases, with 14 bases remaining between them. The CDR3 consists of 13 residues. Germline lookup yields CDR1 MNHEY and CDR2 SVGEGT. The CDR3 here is CASKSSRRNEQFF. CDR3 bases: TGTGCCAGCAAAAGTTCTAGACGAAATGAGCAGTTCTTC.

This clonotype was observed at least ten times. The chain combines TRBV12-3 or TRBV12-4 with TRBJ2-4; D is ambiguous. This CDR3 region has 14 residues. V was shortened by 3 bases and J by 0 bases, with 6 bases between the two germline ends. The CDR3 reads CASSFSAAKNIQYF. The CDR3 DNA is TGTGCCAGCAGTTTTTCGGCAGCCAAAAACATTCAGTACTTC.

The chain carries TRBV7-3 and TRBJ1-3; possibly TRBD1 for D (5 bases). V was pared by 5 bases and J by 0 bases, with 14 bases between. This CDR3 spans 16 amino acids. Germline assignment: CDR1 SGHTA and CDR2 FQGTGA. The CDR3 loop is CASSRGGAHSGNTIYF. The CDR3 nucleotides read TGTGCCAGCAGCCGGGGAGGGGCTCACTCTGGAAACACCATATATTTT.

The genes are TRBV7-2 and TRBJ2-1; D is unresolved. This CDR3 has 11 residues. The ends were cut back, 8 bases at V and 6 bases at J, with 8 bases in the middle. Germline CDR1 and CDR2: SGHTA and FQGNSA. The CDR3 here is CASGQVNEQFF. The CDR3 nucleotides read TGTGCCAGCGGTCAAGTCAATGAGCAGTTCTTC.

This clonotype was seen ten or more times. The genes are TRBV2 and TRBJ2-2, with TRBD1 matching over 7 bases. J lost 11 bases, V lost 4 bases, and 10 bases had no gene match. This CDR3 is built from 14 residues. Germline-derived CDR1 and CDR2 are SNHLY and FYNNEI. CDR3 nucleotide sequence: TGTGCCAGCAGTGGTACTAACAGGGGCGGAGAGCTGTTTTTT. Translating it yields CASSGTNRGGELFF.

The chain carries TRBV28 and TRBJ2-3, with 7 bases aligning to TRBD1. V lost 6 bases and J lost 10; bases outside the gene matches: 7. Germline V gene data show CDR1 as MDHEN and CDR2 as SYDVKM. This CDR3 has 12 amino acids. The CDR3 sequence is CASRASGGPQYF. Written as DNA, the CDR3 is TGTGCCAGCAGGGCTTCAGGGGGACCGCAGTATTTT.

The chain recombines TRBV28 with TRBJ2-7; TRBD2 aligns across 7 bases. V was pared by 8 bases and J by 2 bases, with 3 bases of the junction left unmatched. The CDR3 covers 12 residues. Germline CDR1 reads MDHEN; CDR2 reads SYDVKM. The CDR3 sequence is CASGGDTYEQYF. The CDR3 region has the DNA TGTGCCAGCGGGGGGGATACCTACGAGCAGTACTTC. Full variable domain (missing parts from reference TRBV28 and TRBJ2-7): DVKVTQSSRYLVKRTGEKVFLECVQDMDHENMFWYRQDPGLGLRLIYFSYDVKMKEKGDIPEGYSVSREKKERFSLILESASTNQTSMYLCASGGDTYEQYFGPGTRLTVT.

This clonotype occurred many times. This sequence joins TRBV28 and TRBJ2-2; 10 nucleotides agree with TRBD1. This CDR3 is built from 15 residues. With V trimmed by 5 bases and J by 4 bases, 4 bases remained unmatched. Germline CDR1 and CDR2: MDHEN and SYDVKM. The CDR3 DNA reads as TGTGCCAGCAGTCCCCGGGACAGGGGCACCGGGGAGCTGTTTTTT. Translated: CASSPRDRGTGELFF.

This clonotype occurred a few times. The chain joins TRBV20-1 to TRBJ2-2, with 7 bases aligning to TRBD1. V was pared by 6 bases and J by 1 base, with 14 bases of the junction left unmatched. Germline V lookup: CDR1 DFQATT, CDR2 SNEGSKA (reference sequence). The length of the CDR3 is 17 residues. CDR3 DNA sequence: TGCAGTGCGCCCTCACCCAAGGACAGGAAGAACACCGGGGAGCTGTTTTTT. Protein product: CSAPSPKDRKNTGELFF.

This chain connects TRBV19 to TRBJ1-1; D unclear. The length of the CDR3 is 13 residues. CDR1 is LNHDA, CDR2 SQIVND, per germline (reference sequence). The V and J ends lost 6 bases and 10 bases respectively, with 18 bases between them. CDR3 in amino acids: CASSPEVSPRAFF. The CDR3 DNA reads TGTGCCAGTAGCCCTGAGGTATCCCCAAGAGCTTTCTTT.

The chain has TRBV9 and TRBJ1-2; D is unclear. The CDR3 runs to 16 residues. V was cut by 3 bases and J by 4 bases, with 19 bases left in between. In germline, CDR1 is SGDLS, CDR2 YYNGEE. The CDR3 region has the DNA TGTGCCAGCAGCGCTAATCAGGAGTATAGTTTCTATGGCTACACCTTC. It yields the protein CASSANQEYSFYGYTF. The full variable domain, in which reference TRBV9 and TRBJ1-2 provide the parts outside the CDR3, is DSGVTQTPKHLITATGQRVTLRCSPRSGDLSVYWYQQSLDQGLQFLIQYYNGEERAKGNILERFSAQQFPDLHSELNLSSLELGDSALYFCASSANQEYSFYGYTFGSGTRLTVV.

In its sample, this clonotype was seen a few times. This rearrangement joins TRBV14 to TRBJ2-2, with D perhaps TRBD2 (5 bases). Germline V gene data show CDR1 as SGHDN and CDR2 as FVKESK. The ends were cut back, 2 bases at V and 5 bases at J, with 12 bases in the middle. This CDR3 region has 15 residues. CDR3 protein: CASSQNLRDTGELFF. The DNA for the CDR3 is TGTGCCAGCAGCCAAAATTTGAGGGATACCGGGGAGCTGTTTTTT.

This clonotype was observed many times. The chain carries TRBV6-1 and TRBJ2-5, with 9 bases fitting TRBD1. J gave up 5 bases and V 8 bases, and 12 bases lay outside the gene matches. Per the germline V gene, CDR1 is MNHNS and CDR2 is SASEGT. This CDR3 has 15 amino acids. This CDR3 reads CASGVQTGGGETQYF. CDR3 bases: TGTGCCAGCGGCGTCCAAACAGGGGGCGGGGAGACCCAGTACTTC.

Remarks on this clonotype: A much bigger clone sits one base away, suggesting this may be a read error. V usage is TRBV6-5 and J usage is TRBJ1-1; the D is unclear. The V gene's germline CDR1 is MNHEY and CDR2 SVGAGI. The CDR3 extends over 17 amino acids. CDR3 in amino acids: CASSYDEGGSMNAEAFF. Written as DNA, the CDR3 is TGTGCCAGCAGTTACGACGAGGGCGGCTCTATGAACGCTGAAGCTTTCTTT.

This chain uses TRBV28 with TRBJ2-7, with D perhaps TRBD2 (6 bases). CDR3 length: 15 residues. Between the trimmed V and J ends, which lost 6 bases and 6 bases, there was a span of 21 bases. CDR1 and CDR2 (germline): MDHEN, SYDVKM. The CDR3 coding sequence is TGTGCCAGCAGACCCTTGGAGGGAGGAACGGTCGAGCAGTACTTC. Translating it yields CASRPLEGGTVEQYF.

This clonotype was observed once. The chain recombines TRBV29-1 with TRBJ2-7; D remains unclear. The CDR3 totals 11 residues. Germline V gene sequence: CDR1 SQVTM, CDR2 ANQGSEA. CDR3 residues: CSIRRALEQYF. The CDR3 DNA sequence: TGCAGTATCCGCCGGGCACTCGAGCAGTACTTC.

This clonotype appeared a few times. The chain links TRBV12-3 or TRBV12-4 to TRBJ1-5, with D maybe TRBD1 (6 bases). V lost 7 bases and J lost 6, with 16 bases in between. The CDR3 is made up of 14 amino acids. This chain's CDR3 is CASTMGGASQPQHF. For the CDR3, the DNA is TGTGCCAGCACAATGGGGGGGGCGAGTCAGCCCCAGCATTTT.

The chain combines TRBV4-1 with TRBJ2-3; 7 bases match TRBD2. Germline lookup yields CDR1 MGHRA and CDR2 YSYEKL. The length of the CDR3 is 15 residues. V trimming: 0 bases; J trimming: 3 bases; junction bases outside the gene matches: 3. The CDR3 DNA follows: TGCGCCAGCAGCCAAGAAGCGGGGATTACAGATACGCAGTATTTT. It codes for CASSQEAGITDTQYF.

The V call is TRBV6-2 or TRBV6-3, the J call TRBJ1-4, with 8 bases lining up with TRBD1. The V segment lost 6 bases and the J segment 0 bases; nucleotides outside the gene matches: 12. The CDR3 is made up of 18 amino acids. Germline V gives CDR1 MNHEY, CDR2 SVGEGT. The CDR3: CASRLTDRGLATNEKLFF. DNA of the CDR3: TGTGCCAGCAGACTAACCGACAGGGGCCTTGCAACTAATGAAAAACTGTTTTTT.